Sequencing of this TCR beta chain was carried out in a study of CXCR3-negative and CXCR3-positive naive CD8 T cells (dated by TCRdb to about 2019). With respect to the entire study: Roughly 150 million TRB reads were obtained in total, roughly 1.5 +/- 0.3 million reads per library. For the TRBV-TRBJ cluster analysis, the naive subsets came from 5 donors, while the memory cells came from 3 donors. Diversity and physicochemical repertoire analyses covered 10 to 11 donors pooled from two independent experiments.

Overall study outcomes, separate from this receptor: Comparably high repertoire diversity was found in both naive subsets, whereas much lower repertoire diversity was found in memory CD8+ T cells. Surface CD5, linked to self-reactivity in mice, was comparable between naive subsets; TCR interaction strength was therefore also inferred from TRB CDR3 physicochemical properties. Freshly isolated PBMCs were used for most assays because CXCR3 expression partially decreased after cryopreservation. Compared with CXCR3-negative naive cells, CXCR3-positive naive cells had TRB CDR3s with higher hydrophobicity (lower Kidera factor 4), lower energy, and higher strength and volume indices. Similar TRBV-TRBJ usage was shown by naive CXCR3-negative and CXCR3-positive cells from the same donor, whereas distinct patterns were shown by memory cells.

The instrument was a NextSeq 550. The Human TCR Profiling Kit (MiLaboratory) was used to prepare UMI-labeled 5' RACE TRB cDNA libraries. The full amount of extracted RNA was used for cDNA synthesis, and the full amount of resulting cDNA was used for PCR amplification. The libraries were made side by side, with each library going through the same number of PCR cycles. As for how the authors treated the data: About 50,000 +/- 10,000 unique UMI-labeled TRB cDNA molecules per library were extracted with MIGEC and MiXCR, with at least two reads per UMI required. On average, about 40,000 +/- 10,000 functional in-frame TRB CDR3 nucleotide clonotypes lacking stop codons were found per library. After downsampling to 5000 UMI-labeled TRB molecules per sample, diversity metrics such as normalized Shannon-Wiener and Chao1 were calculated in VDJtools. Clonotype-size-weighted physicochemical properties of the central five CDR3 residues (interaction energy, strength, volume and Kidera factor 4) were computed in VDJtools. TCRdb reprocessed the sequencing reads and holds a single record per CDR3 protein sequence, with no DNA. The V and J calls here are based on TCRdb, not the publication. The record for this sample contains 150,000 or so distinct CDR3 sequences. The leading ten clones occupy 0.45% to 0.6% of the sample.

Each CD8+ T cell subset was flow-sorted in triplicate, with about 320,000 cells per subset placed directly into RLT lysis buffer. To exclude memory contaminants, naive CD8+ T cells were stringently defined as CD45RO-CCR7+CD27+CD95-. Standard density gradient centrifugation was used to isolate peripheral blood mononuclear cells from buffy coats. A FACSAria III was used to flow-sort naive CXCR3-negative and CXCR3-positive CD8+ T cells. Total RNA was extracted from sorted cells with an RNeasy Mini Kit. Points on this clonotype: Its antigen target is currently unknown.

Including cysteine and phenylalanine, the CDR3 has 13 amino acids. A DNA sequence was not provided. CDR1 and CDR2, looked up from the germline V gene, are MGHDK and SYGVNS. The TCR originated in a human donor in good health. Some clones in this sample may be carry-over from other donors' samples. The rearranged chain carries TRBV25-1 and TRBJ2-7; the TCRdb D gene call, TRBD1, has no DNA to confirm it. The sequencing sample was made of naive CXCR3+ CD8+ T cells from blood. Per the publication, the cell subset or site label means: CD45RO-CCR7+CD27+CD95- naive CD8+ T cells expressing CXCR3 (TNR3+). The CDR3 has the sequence CASSDRVLYEQYF.